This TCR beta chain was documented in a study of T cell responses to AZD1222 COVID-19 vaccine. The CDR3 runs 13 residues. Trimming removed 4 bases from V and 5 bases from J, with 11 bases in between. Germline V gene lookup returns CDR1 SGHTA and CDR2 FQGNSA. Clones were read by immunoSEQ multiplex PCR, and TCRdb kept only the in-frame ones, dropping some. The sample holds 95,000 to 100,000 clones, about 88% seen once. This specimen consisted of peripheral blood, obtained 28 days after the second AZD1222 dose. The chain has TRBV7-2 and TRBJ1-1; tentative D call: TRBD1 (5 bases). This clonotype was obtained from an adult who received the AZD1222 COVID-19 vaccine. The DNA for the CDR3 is TGTGCCAGCAGCTGGGGGTGGAGAACTGAAGCTTTCTTT. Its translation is CASSWGWRTEAFF. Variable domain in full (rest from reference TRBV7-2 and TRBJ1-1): GAGVSQSPSNKVTEKGKDVELRCDPISGHTALYWYRQSLGQGLEFLIYFQGNSAPDKSGLPSDRFSAERTGGSVSTLTIQRTQQEDSAVYLCASSWGWRTEAFFGQGTRLTVV.